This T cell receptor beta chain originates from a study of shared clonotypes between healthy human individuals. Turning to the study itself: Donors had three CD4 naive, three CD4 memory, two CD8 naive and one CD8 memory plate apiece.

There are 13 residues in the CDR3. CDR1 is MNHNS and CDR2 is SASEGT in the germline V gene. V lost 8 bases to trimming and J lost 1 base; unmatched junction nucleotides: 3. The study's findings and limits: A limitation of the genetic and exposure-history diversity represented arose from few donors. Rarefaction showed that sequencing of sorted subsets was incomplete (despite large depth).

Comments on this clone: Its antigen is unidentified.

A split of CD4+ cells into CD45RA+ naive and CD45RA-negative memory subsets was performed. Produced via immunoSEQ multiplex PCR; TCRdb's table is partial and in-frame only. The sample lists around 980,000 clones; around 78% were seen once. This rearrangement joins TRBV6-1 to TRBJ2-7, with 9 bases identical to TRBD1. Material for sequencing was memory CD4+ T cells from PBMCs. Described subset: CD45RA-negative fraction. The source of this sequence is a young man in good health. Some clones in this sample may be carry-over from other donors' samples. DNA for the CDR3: TGTGCCAGCGGGACAGGGTTATCCTACGAGCAGTACTTC. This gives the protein CASGTGLSYEQYF.